This T cell receptor (beta chain) was identified during a study of shared clonotypes between healthy human individuals. CD45RO-negative, CCR7-selected cells formed the naive CD8 fraction, which excluded terminally differentiated effector memory CD45RA+ cells. Authors' analysis steps: ImmunoSEQ yielded junction-only sequences lacking quality scores, so filtering differed. Only in-frame clones appear in the TCRdb table, and some are missing; sequencing was by immunoSEQ multiplex PCR. V and J calls and clone size are as listed in that table; D and trimming were resolved from the DNA. The data contain approximately 1.9 million clones, about 93% of them singletons. Study-wide points: Depth was large, yet rarefaction showed that sorted-subset sequencing was incomplete.

As to this clone: Its antigen is currently unknown.

The sequence was collected from a man younger than 35 in good health. Some clones in this sample may be carry-over from other donors' samples. The sequencing input was naive CD8+ T cells from PBMCs.

In nucleotides, the CDR3 is TGTGCCAGCAGTTTTTACATATCTGGAAACACCATATATTTT. It yields the protein CASSFYISGNTIYF. This sequence joins TRBV28 and TRBJ1-3; D gene ambiguous. Germline assignment: CDR1 MDHEN and CDR2 SYDVKM. V was cut by 3 bases and J by 1 base, with 7 bases left in between. CDR3 size: 14 residues.